One sample yielded the 13 T cell receptor beta chains listed below, sequenced in a study of T cell repertoires in cytomegalovirus infection. TCRdb redid the calling of the reads with MiXCR, one entry per CDR3 protein. Found here are nearly 700,000 distinct CDR3 sequences, roughly 30% of them singletons; the top ten hold 18%. The antigens of these receptors remain unknown. The starting material was cultured PBMCs, obtained from culture after CMV antigen stimulation. These receptors were taken from a human donor in good health (CMV status not recorded). Some clones in this sample may be carry-over from other donors' samples.

This rearrangement joins TRBV15 to TRBJ2-4, with D perhaps assigned TRBD1 or TRBD2 (5 bases each). The germline gives CDR1 LNHNV, CDR2 YYDKDF (reference sequence). The CDR3 has 20 amino acids. Trimming left V 3 bases short and J 1 base short, with 25 bases between. The chain's CDR3 is CATSSGWGISETAAKNIQYF. The CDR3 DNA sequence: TGTGCCACCAGCAGTGGTTGGGGGATCTCTGAGACTGCGGCCAAAAACATTCAGTACTTC.

This clonotype was seen more than once but under ten times. The chain combines TRBV7-2 with TRBJ1-5, with D hard to call. This CDR3 contains 13 residues. With 3 bases removed from V and 7 bases from J, the gap between germline ends came to 10 bases. Germline V lookup: CDR1 SGHTA, CDR2 FQGNSA. CDR3 coding DNA: TGTGCCAGCAGCTTTAGGGTGCGGCAGCCCCAGCATTTT. Protein sequence: CASSFRVRQPQHF.

The gene calls are TRBV29-1 and TRBJ2-5; D gene unclear. This CDR3 comprises 15 residues. From germline, CDR1 is SQVTM and CDR2 ANQGSEA. V lost 0 bases to trimming and J lost 0 bases, with 11 bases between them. CDR3 region: CSVEDLGSYQETQYF. DNA for the CDR3: TGCAGCGTTGAAGATCTGGGCAGCTACCAAGAGACCCAGTACTTC.

This chain links TRBV7-9 with TRBJ2-7; 8 bases are shared with TRBD1. Germline V gene data show CDR1 as SEHNR and CDR2 as FQNEAQ (reference sequence). CDR3 length equals 16 residues. V shed 5 bases and J 5 bases; nucleotides not matched to a gene: 14. The CDR3 region is CASSRHDGQGLHEQYF. DNA of the CDR3: TGTGCCAGCAGCCGTCATGATGGACAGGGTCTCCACGAGCAGTACTTC.

This sequence joins TRBV6-5 and TRBJ2-7; 11 nucleotides match TRBD2. V shed 3 bases and J 2 bases; nucleotides not matched to a gene: 6. The V gene's germline CDR1 is MNHEY and CDR2 SVGAGI. The CDR3 is made up of 16 amino acids. The CDR3 sequence: CASSYSLAGGPYEQYF. In DNA, the CDR3 is TGTGCCAGCAGTTATTCGTTAGCGGGGGGGCCCTACGAGCAGTACTTC.

The rearrangement uses TRBV11-2 and TRBJ2-2; D is unresolved. Germline V gene sequence: CDR1 SGHAT, CDR2 FQNNGV. The CDR3 loop spans 13 amino acids. The V end lost 2 bases, the J end lost 5 bases, and 6 bases lay between the germline ends. The CDR3 DNA is TGTGCCAGCAGCTTATTCGTTACCGGGGAGCTGTTTTTT. It specifies CASSLFVTGELFF. The whole variable domain, filled in from reference TRBV11-2 and TRBJ2-2, reads EAGVAQSPRYKIIEKRQSVAFWCNPISGHATLYWYQQILGQGPKLLIQFQNNGVVDDSQLPKDRFSAERLKGVDSTLKIQPAKLEDSAVYLCASSLFVTGELFFGEGSRLTVL.

This clonotype was recorded a few times. J is TRBJ2-5 and V is TRBV20-1; TRBD1 agrees at 8 bases. CDR3 size: 14 residues. Germline assignment: CDR1 DFQATT and CDR2 SNEGSKA (reference sequence). After removal of 3 bases from V and 5 bases from J, the junction contained 8 bases not matched to a gene. The chain's CDR3 is CSARTGASTETQYF. The DNA of the CDR3 is TGCAGTGCTAGGACAGGGGCCAGTACCGAGACCCAGTACTTC.

This clonotype was found a few times. The chain combines TRBV5-1 with TRBJ2-3, with TRBD2 matching 13 bases. Per the germline V gene, CDR1 is SGHRS and CDR2 is YFSETQ. The CDR3 is 19 residues long. V dropped 2 bases and J dropped 2; count of bases not matched to a gene: 11. The CDR3 nucleotides are TGCGCCAGCAGCTTCCGGACTAGCGGGGGACCGCTCGACACAGATACGCAGTATTTT. As protein: CASSFRTSGGPLDTDTQYF.

This chain uses TRBV6-7 with TRBJ1-4; maybe TRBD1 (6 bases). TRBV6-7 is designated an ORF whose function remains uncertain. CDR3 size: 16 residues. The ends were cut back, 2 bases at V and 4 bases at J, with 14 bases in the middle. This CDR3 reads CASSYRPTGCNEKLFF. As DNA, the CDR3 is TGTGCCAGCAGTTACCGACCCACAGGGTGTAATGAAAAACTGTTTTTT.

J is TRBJ2-1 and V is TRBV2; D possibly corresponds to TRBD1 (5 bases). Germline V gives CDR1 SNHLY, CDR2 FYNNEI. The CDR3 consists of 14 residues. V was pared by 2 bases and J by 6 bases, with 11 bases between. The CDR3 sequence: CASSELSGINEQFF. The CDR3 nucleotides read TGTGCCAGCAGTGAACTATCAGGGATCAATGAGCAGTTCTTC. The full variable domain, completed using reference TRBV2 and TRBJ2-1, is EPEVTQTPSHQVTQMGQEVILRCVPISNHLYFYWYRQILGQKVEFLVSFYNNEISEKSEIFDDQFSVERPDGSNFTLKIRSTKLEDSAMYFCASSELSGINEQFFGPGTRLTVL.

This clonotype has only one observation. This chain connects TRBV27 to TRBJ2-3; no reliable D call. Germline values: CDR1 MNHEY, CDR2 SMNVEV (reference sequence). V was shortened by 5 bases and J by 10 bases, with 19 bases between the two germline ends. The CDR3 totals 14 residues. The CDR3 DNA sequence: TGTGCCAGCAGTCCGAACCTGGACCCCCAGCCGCAGTATTTT. Protein product: CASSPNLDPQPQYF.

The chain uses TRBV19 and TRBJ1-1; D unresolved. The germline gives CDR1 LNHDA, CDR2 SQIVND (reference sequence). Deletions cut 6 bases from V and 3 bases from J, with 14 bases between. CDR3 length: 14 amino acids. The CDR3 coding sequence is TGTGCCAGTAGGACGGACGGAGGATACACTGAAGCTTTCTTT. Translating gives CASRTDGGYTEAFF. Supplemented by reference TRBV19 and TRBJ1-1, the full variable domain reads DGGITQSPKYLFRKEGQNVTLSCEQNLNHDAMYWYRQDPGQGLRLIYYSQIVNDFQKGDIAEGYSVSREKKESFPLTVTSAQKNPTAFYLCASRTDGGYTEAFFGQGTRLTVV.

This clonotype was observed many times. The J gene is TRBJ2-6, the V gene TRBV7-2; D unresolved. This CDR3 spans 15 amino acids. Germline assignment: CDR1 SGHTA and CDR2 FQGNSA. V was cut by 3 bases and J by 1 base, with 7 bases left in between. DNA of the CDR3: TGTGCCAGCAGCTTGAAGAAGTCTGGGGCCAACGTCCTGACTTTC. Translated, it gives CASSLKKSGANVLTF.